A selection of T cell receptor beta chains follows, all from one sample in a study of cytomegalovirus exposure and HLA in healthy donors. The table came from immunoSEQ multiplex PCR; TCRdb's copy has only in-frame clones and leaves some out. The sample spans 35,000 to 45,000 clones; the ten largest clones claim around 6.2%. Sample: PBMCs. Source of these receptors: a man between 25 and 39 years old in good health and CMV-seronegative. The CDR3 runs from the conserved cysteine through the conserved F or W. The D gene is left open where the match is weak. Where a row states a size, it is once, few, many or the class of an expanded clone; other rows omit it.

TGTGCCAGCTCACCAGGGACAGGGGGAGCCTACGAGCAGTACTTC | CASSPGTGGAYEQYF | . | TRBJ2-7 | 15 | TRBD1 | TRBV18
TGTGCCAGCAACGATCGGGGGGCGGGGACAGATACGCAGTATTTT | CASNDRGAGTDTQYF | . | TRBJ2-3 | 15 | . | TRBV9
TGCGCCAGCGTCCTAGCGGGTGTAGCAGATACGCAGTATTTT | CASVLAGVADTQYF | . | TRBJ2-3 | 14 | TRBD2 | TRBV5-1
TGTGCCAGCAGCCAATTCTTAAGTGACAGAGAGACCCAGTACTTC | CASSQFLSDRETQYF | . | TRBJ2-5 | 15 | . | TRBV4-2
TGTGCCAGCAGTTTAGGGGCAGCATTTTCTAGCACAGATACGCAGTATTTT | CASSLGAAFSSTDTQYF | . | TRBJ2-3 | 17 | . | TRBV5-6
TGTGCCAGTAGTATTGCACGGGACACTGAAGCTTTCTTT | CASSIARDTEAFF | . | TRBJ1-1 | 13 | . | TRBV19
TGTGCCAGCAGTTCCTCTCTCTATCAGCCCCAGCATTTT | CASSSSLYQPQHF | . | TRBJ1-5 | 13 | . | TRBV6-5
TGTGCCAGCAGCGTCTCAACAGGGATCACAGATACGCAGTATTTT | CASSVSTGITDTQYF | . | TRBJ2-3 | 15 | . | TRBV9
TGTGCCAGTTCCGGGACAGGGAAAGGCTACGAGCAGTACTTC | CASSGTGKGYEQYF | . | TRBJ2-7 | 14 | TRBD1 | TRBV6-5
TGTGCCAGCAGCTCGAGTACTGAAGCTTTCTTT | CASSSSTEAFF | . | TRBJ1-1 | 11 | . | TRBV5-4
TGTGCCAGCAGCCCTAATCTAGTCTACACTGATACTGAAGCTTTCTTT | CASSPNLVYTDTEAFF | . | TRBJ1-1 | 16 | . | TRBV7-2
TGTGCCAGCTCATCCGACAGGGACACTGAAGCTTTCTTT | CASSSDRDTEAFF | . | TRBJ1-1 | 13 | TRBD1 | TRBV18
TGTGCCAGCAGTGGGATGGGGAGCTCCTACGAGCAGTACTTC | CASSGMGSSYEQYF | . | TRBJ2-7 | 14 | . | TRBV11-3
TGTGCCACCCATGCGGACAGGGTCTATGGCTACACCTTC | CATHADRVYGYTF | . | TRBJ1-2 | 13 | TRBD1 | TRBV2
TGCGCCAGCAGCCAAGAAGGGGACAGCTACAATGAGCAGTTCTTC | CASSQEGDSYNEQFF | . | TRBJ2-1 | 15 | TRBD1 | TRBV4-3
TGTGCCAGCAGTCCAACTAGCGGGAGTGCAGATACGCAGTATTTT | CASSPTSGSADTQYF | . | TRBJ2-3 | 15 | TRBD2 | TRBV6-4
TGTGCCAGCAGCTTAGTACAGGGGGACGGAAACAACATATATTTT | CASSLVQGDGNNIYF | . | TRBJ1-3 | 15 | TRBD1 | TRBV7-7
TGCGCCAGCAGCCAAGATCGATACAGGGACTACGAGCAGTACTTC | CASSQDRYRDYEQYF | . | TRBJ2-7 | 15 | . | TRBV4-3
TGTGCCACCAGCAGAGATCCGACAGGGGTTGGCGCTAATTCACCCCTCCACTTT | CATSRDPTGVGANSPLHF | . | TRBJ1-6 | 18 | TRBD1 | TRBV15
TGCGCCAGCAGCTTTACTGGGACAGGGTTAGTCAATGAGCAGTTCTTC | CASSFTGTGLVNEQFF | . | TRBJ2-1 | 16 | TRBD1 | TRBV5-1
TGTGCCAGCAGTCTGGGACTAGCGGGAGGCGAGCAGTACTTC | CASSLGLAGGEQYF | . | TRBJ2-7 | 14 | TRBD2 | TRBV27
TGTGCCAGCAGCAACCCGAGGGCGAACCAGGGGCCTCAGGATGGCTACACCTTC | CASSNPRANQGPQDGYTF | . | TRBJ1-2 | 18 | . | TRBV9
TGTGCCAGCTCACCCGGGACAGGGAGGGGGAACACTGAAGCTTTCTTT | CASSPGTGRGNTEAFF | . | TRBJ1-1 | 16 | TRBD1 | TRBV18
TGTGCCAGCAGTTACGGGACAGCTCCTGGAAACACCATATATTTT | CASSYGTAPGNTIYF | . | TRBJ1-3 | 15 | TRBD1 | TRBV6-5
TGTGCCGGGGGACTAGCGGGAGTCAATGAGCAGTTCTTC | CAGGLAGVNEQFF | . | TRBJ2-1 | 13 | TRBD2 | TRBV30
TGTGCCAGCAGCTTGGCGGCAGGGGTAACCTACGAGCAGTACTTC | CASSLAAGVTYEQYF | . | TRBJ2-7 | 15 | . | TRBV5-6
TGTGCCAGCCGTTACGGACGGGAGGGCGTGGAGACCCAGTACTTC | CASRYGREGVETQYF | . | TRBJ2-5 | 15 | TRBD2 | TRBV6-5
TGTGCCAGCAGCTTTTCCTCCCAGGGAAGAGCTGGCTACACCTTC | CASSFSSQGRAGYTF | . | TRBJ1-2 | 15 | . | TRBV7-9
TGTGCCAGCAGCTGGGAACAGGGCGGCTACACCTTC | CASSWEQGGYTF | medium-sized | TRBJ1-2 | 12 | . | TRBV7-9
TGTGCCAGCAGTTTCGGGGGTGATATCAGGTGGCCCCAGCATTTT | CASSFGGDIRWPQHF | . | TRBJ1-5 | 15 | . | TRBV27
TGTGCCAGCAGCAAAGGAACCGGGACAAAAACCTACGAGCAGTACTTC | CASSKGTGTKTYEQYF | . | TRBJ2-7 | 16 | . | TRBV9
TGTGCCAGCAGCCAAGATCAGGGAATAGTAGCTTTCTTT | CASSQDQGIVAFF | . | TRBJ1-1 | 13 | . | TRBV14
TGTGCCAGCAGTGGGGGACTGACAGTGCCTAACTATGGCTACACCTTC | CASSGGLTVPNYGYTF | . | TRBJ1-2 | 16 | . | TRBV25-1
TGTGCCAGCAGCTTAGCCGGACAGGGGACTCTCTTAGGGCAGTTCTTC | CASSLAGQGTLLGQFF | . | TRBJ2-1 | 16 | TRBD1 | TRBV5-4
TGTGCCAGTAGCCTGGGACAGGGATTAAGCACAGATACGCAGTATTTT | CASSLGQGLSTDTQYF | . | TRBJ2-3 | 16 | TRBD1 | TRBV19
TGTGCCAGCAGTGAAATAAAGGAGCGGGACTATGGCTACACCTTC | CASSEIKERDYGYTF | . | TRBJ1-2 | 15 | . | TRBV2
TGTGCCATCAGTGAGGGGGCACTGGACTATGGCTACACCTTC | CAISEGALDYGYTF | . | TRBJ1-2 | 14 | . | TRBV10-3
TGCGCCAGCAGCCAAGATCTAGCGGGGGGGGACAATGAGCAGTTCTTC | CASSQDLAGGDNEQFF | . | TRBJ2-1 | 16 | TRBD2 | TRBV4-3
TGCGCCAGCAGCAGGACAGTGACCCACTCCTACGAGCAGTACTTC | CASSRTVTHSYEQYF | . | TRBJ2-7 | 15 | . | TRBV5-1
TGTGCCAGCAGCTCTAGGGGGGGGGCGCTCACCTATGGCTACACCTTC | CASSSRGGALTYGYTF | . | TRBJ1-2 | 16 | . | TRBV7-9
TGTGCCAGCACCTCTCGGACTAGCGGGGTCAATGAGCAGTTCTTC | CASTSRTSGVNEQFF | . | TRBJ2-1 | 15 | TRBD2 | TRBV9
TGTGCCAGCAGTGAGATGTTCAGTACCATATATTTT | CASSEMFSTIYF | . | TRBJ1-3 | 12 | . | TRBV2
TGTGCCAGCAGTTTCGCGGGTGTTGGTTTCAATGAGCAGTTCTTC | CASSFAGVGFNEQFF | . | TRBJ2-1 | 15 | . | TRBV28